The source of this T cell receptor (beta chain) is a study of T-cell reconstitution after alpha-beta-depleted transplantation in children. Whole-study results and caveats: Expanded graft clones, several hundred of them, were reportedly the source of alpha-beta T cells about two months after transplant. Most T-cell counts and diversity one year after the transplant came from T cells that were newly produced.

It was with unique molecular identifiers that the TCRbeta library was prepared. MiXCR, run by TCRdb on the PCR reads, gives a single entry per CDR3 protein. Of approximately 150,000 distinct CDR3 sequences in the sample, roughly 8.8% are singletons; the top ten hold less than 20%. Trimming removed 3 bases from V and 1 base from J; junction bases left unmatched: 10. CDR1 DFQATT and CDR2 SNEGSKA come from the germline V gene (reference sequence). The CDR3 sequence is 17 residues long. As to this clonotype: The target antigen is unknown.

The sequence came from a female patient aged 2-9 years who had a stem cell transplant for congenital amegakaryocytic thrombocytopenia, so the T cells may come from the graft donor. The genes are TRBV20-1 and TRBJ2-2; 8 positions agree with TRBD1. The starting material was PBMCs, mostly from graft donor cells, obtained 180 days after TCRalphabeta/CD19-depleted stem cell transplant. The CDR3 protein is CSARAPRTGKNTGELFF. The CDR3 nucleotides read TGCAGTGCTAGGGCCCCCAGGACAGGGAAGAACACCGGGGAGCTGTTTTTT.